The clone carrying this T cell receptor (beta chain) was seen more than once but under ten times. Its antigen is undetermined. The sequenced target, TCR beta, came from blood CD8+ and CD4+ T cells. Stable or active relapsing-remitting multiple sclerosis, untreated and meeting revised McDonald criteria, defined the controls. Germline V gene data show CDR1 as MNHEY and CDR2 as SMNVEV (reference sequence). The CDR3 runs 15 residues. V lost 6 bases to trimming and J lost 2 bases, with 17 bases between them. The data are from a study of CD8 T cells in Susac syndrome. Overall study findings and caveats: The study's TCR sequencing and HLA analysis covered a relatively small number of individuals, and the study acknowledged this.

Reverse transcription used roughly 0.5 to 1 ug RNA and random hexamers. Multiplex PCR with immunoSEQ amplified the TCR beta CDR3 across 54 Vbeta and 13 Jbeta. Using its own MiXCR run on the immunoSEQ multiplex PCR reads, TCRdb lists one record per CDR3 protein. The table has 250,000 to 350,000 distinct CDR3 sequences, more than 75% seen once. The rearrangement links TRBV27 to TRBJ2-7; possibly TRBD1 for D (5 bases). The specimen was CD8+ T cells from PBMCs. This TCR came from a human donor with multiple sclerosis. The DNA of the CDR3 is TGTGCCAGCAGACCGTTCAGGGAAGAGCCCTACGAGCAGTACTTC. It specifies CASRPFREEPYEQYF.